This record looks at one TCR beta chain sequence and its context. Which cohort a participant joined came from the clinical history participants gave. This entry is derived from a study of blood T cell repertoires in COVID-19. On the study more broadly: From the United States, Italy and Spain came samples of acute and convalescent COVID-19. PBMCs, B-cell-depleted T cells, or T cells were the source of the cDNA or gDNA that made up the material.

Original data processing: Estimates of nucleated cell counts were drawn from the amplification of reference gene primers. TCRdb's table, derived via immunoSEQ multiplex PCR, lists solely in-frame clones and lacks some. V and J calls and clone size are copied from that table; D and trimming were computed from the DNA. The table has approximately 160,000 clones, 65% to 85% seen once. The specimen was PBMCs or T cells enriched from blood (not recorded which). This receptor was taken from a woman aged 50 to 60 in a cohort exposed to, infected with or recovered from COVID-19 (not recorded which).

As DNA, the CDR3 is TGTGCCAGCAGCTCCCGCCGGGCAGGGGGCGGCTCTTATAATTCACCCCTCCACTTT. Its protein is CASSSRRAGGGSYNSPLHF. The genes are TRBV6-6 and TRBJ1-6, with 8 bases lining up with TRBD1. Germline lookup yields CDR1 MNHNY and CDR2 SVGAGI (reference sequence). After removal of 6 bases from V and 4 bases from J, the junction contained 17 bases not matched to a gene. The CDR3 extends over 19 amino acids.